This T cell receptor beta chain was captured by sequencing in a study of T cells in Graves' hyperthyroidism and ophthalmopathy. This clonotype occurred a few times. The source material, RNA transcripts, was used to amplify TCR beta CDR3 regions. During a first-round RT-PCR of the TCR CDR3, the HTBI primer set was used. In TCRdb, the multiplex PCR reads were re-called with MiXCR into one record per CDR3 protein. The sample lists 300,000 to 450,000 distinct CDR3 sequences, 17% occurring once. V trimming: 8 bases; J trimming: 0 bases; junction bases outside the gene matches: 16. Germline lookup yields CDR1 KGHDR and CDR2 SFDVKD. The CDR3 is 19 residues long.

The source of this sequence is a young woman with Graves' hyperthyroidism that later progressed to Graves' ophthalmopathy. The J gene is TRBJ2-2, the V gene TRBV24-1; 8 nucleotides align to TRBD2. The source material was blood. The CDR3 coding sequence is TGTGCCACCATAACGGGGGGGCTGGGGTCAAAGCCGAACACCGGGGAGCTGTTTTTT. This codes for CATITGGLGSKPNTGELFF.